The text below deals with one TCR beta chain. The antigen remains undetermined. The junction departs from the called germline gene at one end, perhaps through a read error. The unexposed donors gave CD4+ T cells in about 2011-2019, prior to COVID-19. CD4+ T cells were isolated from the cells after 10 days of culture. As cell numbers allowed, unexposed-donor CD4+ T cells faced SARS-CoV-2 S/N and four cold-coronavirus spikes. The sample originates from a study of CD4 T cells in relation to SARS-CoV-2 and coronaviruses. The germline V gene has CDR1 KGHSH and CDR2 LQKENI. CDR3 length: 13 residues. Method: immunoSEQ multiplex PCR; TCRdb's copy keeps in-frame clones and lacks some. Among about 22,000 clones listed, approximately 82% were seen once.

Sequencing used CD4+ T cells from PBMCs, cultured in vitro. This rearrangement joins TRBV18 to TRBJ2-5; TRBD2 might be the D (6 bases). This receptor was obtained from a human donor in good health. CDR3 residues: CASSPPVTSPPHF. As DNA, the CDR3 is TGTGCCAGCTCACCACCGGTAACTAGCCCCCCCCACTTC. The full variable domain, its missing parts supplied by reference TRBV18 and TRBJ2-5, is NAGVMQNPRHLVRRRGQEARLRCSPMKGHSHVYWYRQLPEEGLKFMVYLQKENIIDESGMPKERFSAEFPKEGPSILRIQQVVRGDSAAYFCASSPPVTSPPHFGPGTRLLVL.